These 26 T cell receptor beta chains came from one sample sequenced in a study of blood T cell repertoires in COVID-19. Method: immunoSEQ multiplex PCR; TCRdb's copy keeps in-frame clones and lacks some. The table includes a few hundred thousand clones, roughly 89% detected once. The sample was PBMCs or T cells enriched from blood (not recorded which). All receptors come from a young woman who had recovered from COVID-19.

The genes are TRBV21-1 and TRBJ1-2; the listed D gene, TRBD1, was not tested against the DNA. TRBV21-1 is labeled a pseudogene. The CDR3 loop spans 15 amino acids. The CDR3 here is CASSIRQGNHYGYTF. The CDR3, as DNA: TGTGCCAGCAGCATCAGACAGGGTAATCACTATGGCTACACCTTC.

The rearrangement joins TRBV7-9 to TRBJ2-7; D might be TRBD1 (6 bases). The germline gives CDR1 SEHNR, CDR2 FQNEAQ (reference sequence). With 1 base removed from V and 2 bases from J, the gap between germline ends came to 9 bases. This CDR3 spans 14 amino acids. CDR3 DNA: TGTGCCAGCAGCTTAGAAACAGGGACCTACGAGCAGTACTTC. It is translated as CASSLETGTYEQYF.

This clone occurred once. The chain has TRBV7-3 and TRBJ1-1; no definite D call. The V gene's germline CDR1 is SGHTA and CDR2 FQGTGA. Trimming removed 6 bases at V and 5 bases at J, with 13 bases between. There are 13 residues in the CDR3. CDR3 loop: CASSLGFRTEAFF. The CDR3 DNA is TGTGCCAGCAGTTTAGGGTTCAGGACTGAAGCTTTCTTT.

The table lists this clone with a count of one. The gene calls are TRBV5-4 and TRBJ2-1, with TRBD1 matching over 11 bases. V was pared by 4 bases and J by 10 bases, with 13 bases of the junction left unmatched. Per germline, CDR1 SGHNT and CDR2 YYREEE (reference sequence). CDR3 size: 16 residues. The CDR3 reads CASSPAPGQGVWEQFF. The DNA of the CDR3 is TGTGCCAGCAGCCCAGCCCCGGGACAGGGGGTTTGGGAGCAGTTCTTC.

The V gene is TRBV28, the J gene TRBJ2-7; 7 bases fit TRBD1. The CDR3 totals 15 residues. V lost 8 bases to trimming and J lost 6 bases; unmatched junction nucleotides: 16. Germline lookup yields CDR1 MDHEN and CDR2 SYDVKM. The CDR3 loop reads CASAQGLDRVPEQYF. In DNA form, the CDR3 reads TGTGCCAGCGCCCAGGGTCTAGACAGGGTCCCCGAGCAGTACTTC.

The chain joins TRBV28 to TRBJ2-1; the match to TRBD1 covers 10 bases. Germline assignment: CDR1 MDHEN and CDR2 SYDVKM. This CDR3 is 18 amino acids long. With V trimmed by 6 bases and J by 5 bases, 16 bases remained unmatched. CDR3 in DNA: TGTGCCAGCAGCTTCACCTCACCGGGACAGGGGACAAACAATGAGCAGTTCTTC. Amino acid sequence: CASSFTSPGQGTNNEQFF. The whole variable domain, remainder taken from reference TRBV28 and TRBJ2-1, is DVKVTQSSRYLVKRTGEKVFLECVQDMDHENMFWYRQDPGLGLRLIYFSYDVKMKEKGDIPEGYSVSREKKERFSLILESASTNQTSMYLCASSFTSPGQGTNNEQFFGPGTRLTVL.

The rearrangement links TRBV7-2 to TRBJ1-4; D perhaps matches TRBD1 (5 bases). Trimming pared 1 base from V and 8 bases from J, leaving 20 bases between. The CDR3 length is 17 residues. CDR1 is SGHTA and CDR2 is FQGNSA in the germline V gene. The CDR3 DNA follows: TGTGCCAGCAGCTTAGTCGGGGGGATCTACGAGGGCGAAAAACTGTTTTTT. It translates to CASSLVGGIYEGEKLFF.

The chain recombines TRBV7-3 with TRBJ2-2, with a weak D call TRBD1 (5 bases). The CDR3 runs to 13 residues. Germline CDR1 reads SGHTA; CDR2 reads FQGTGA. Deletions cut 8 bases from V and 6 bases from J, with 13 bases between. In nucleotides, the CDR3 is TGTGCCAGCCAAAGGGGATGGGCCGGGGAGCTGTTTTTT. Its protein product is CASQRGWAGELFF.

The CDR3, as DNA: TGCAGCGCGCAACAGGGGGCCAAAAACATTCAGTACTTC. It codes for CSAQQGAKNIQYF. The chain couples TRBV29-1 to TRBJ2-4; TRBD1 matches 7 bases. The junction had 4 bases not matched to a gene; V was cut back by 7 bases and J by 1 base. Germline V lookup: CDR1 SQVTM, CDR2 ANQGSEA. This CDR3 spans 13 amino acids.

This sequence joins TRBV4-1 and TRBJ2-5; 15 positions agree with TRBD2. The CDR3 is made up of 16 amino acids. CDR1 MGHRA and CDR2 YSYEKL come from the germline V gene. J was trimmed by 2 bases and V by 6 bases; bases with no gene match: 4. The CDR3 protein is CASRSGLAGGQETQYF. The CDR3, as DNA: TGCGCCAGCAGGTCCGGACTAGCGGGAGGGCAAGAGACCCAGTACTTC.

DNA of the CDR3: TGTGCCAGCAGTTACGGAGGGACAGGGAATCAGCCCCAGCATTTT. Translation: CASSYGGTGNQPQHF. J is TRBJ1-5 and V is TRBV6-5; 9 bases agree with TRBD1. CDR1 is MNHEY and CDR2 is SVGAGI in the germline V gene. Trimming removed 2 bases from V and 4 bases from J; junction bases left unmatched: 3. CDR3 length: 15 amino acids.

The gene calls are TRBV30 and TRBJ1-2, with 9 positions matching TRBD1. This CDR3 contains 14 residues. After removal of 0 bases from V and 8 bases from J, the junction contained 7 bases not matched to a gene. The germline gives CDR1 GTSNPN, CDR2 SVGIG (reference sequence). This CDR3 reads CAWSVDRGYGGYTF. The CDR3 nucleotides are TGTGCCTGGAGTGTGGACAGGGGTTATGGAGGCTACACCTTC.

V is TRBV21-1 and J is TRBJ1-5; TRBD1 was called by the table and not checked on the DNA. TRBV21-1 is flagged as a pseudogene. The CDR3 totals 16 residues. CDR3 region: CASSKLDTDSNQPQHF. The CDR3 DNA follows: TGTGCCAGCAGCAAACTCGACACAGATAGCAATCAGCCCCAGCATTTT.

The V and J genes are TRBV5-4 and TRBJ2-5, with no clear D. This CDR3 has 15 residues. The germline gives CDR1 SGHNT, CDR2 YYREEE (reference sequence). V lost 1 base to trimming and J lost 1 base, with 11 bases between them. The CDR3 here is CASSLRVGVQETQYF. In DNA form, the CDR3 reads TGTGCCAGCAGCTTGCGGGTTGGAGTCCAAGAGACCCAGTACTTC.

This clone is a singleton in its sample. This rearrangement joins TRBV5-1 to TRBJ2-7; D unresolved. V shed 5 bases and J shed 4 bases, with 10 bases lying between them. CDR3 size: 12 residues. In germline, CDR1 is SGHRS, CDR2 YFSETQ. The CDR3 region is CASSFNFYEQYF. The CDR3 region has the DNA TGCGCCAGCAGTTTCAACTTTTACGAGCAGTACTTC.

In its sample, this clone was seen once. The gene calls are TRBV27 and TRBJ1-2, with a tentative D call TRBD1 (5 bases). Looked up from germline, CDR1 is MNHEY and CDR2 is SMNVEV (reference sequence). The CDR3 covers 15 residues. V lost 3 bases and J lost 5, with 16 bases in between. DNA of the CDR3: TGTGCCAGCAGTTTCTCCGGGGGGGGAGGGTATGGCTACACCTTC. It yields the protein CASSFSGGGGYGYTF.

This clone was found once. The chain employs TRBV10-3 and TRBJ2-7; a possible D gene is TRBD2 (6 bases). Trimming pared 10 bases from V and 5 bases from J, leaving 15 bases between. The germline V gene encodes CDR1 ENHRY and CDR2 SYGVKD. The CDR3 totals 12 residues. In DNA, the CDR3 is TGTGCCAGTCGGGGGTTTGGGGACGAGCAGTACTTC. Protein: CASRGFGDEQYF.

V usage is TRBV7-9 and J usage is TRBJ2-1; no reliable D call. From germline, CDR1 is SEHNR and CDR2 FQNEAQ (reference sequence). V lost 2 bases and J lost 4, with 9 bases in between. This CDR3 has 14 residues. CDR3 region: CASSLLAAYNEQFF. The CDR3 coding sequence is TGTGCCAGCAGCTTACTGGCGGCTTACAATGAGCAGTTCTTC.

The chain uses TRBV6-5 and TRBJ1-1, with D possibly TRBD1 on 5 matching bases. CDR3 length equals 13 residues. Germline CDR1 MNHEY, CDR2 SVGAGI. V was trimmed by 5 bases and J by 4 bases, leaving 11 bases between them. This CDR3 reads CASSLTVGTEAFF. The CDR3 coding sequence is TGTGCCAGCAGTCTGACAGTGGGCACTGAAGCTTTCTTT.

CDR3 in amino acids: CASSYSWSGVNNEQFF. CDR3 coding DNA: TGTGCCAGCAGCTACTCCTGGAGCGGGGTCAACAATGAGCAGTTCTTC. The V and J genes are TRBV28 and TRBJ2-1; 7 bases line up with TRBD2. Germline V lookup: CDR1 MDHEN, CDR2 SYDVKM. CDR3 length: 16 amino acids. The V segment lost 6 bases and the J segment 5 bases; nucleotides outside the gene matches: 13.

V usage is TRBV7-3 and J usage is TRBJ1-6, with 9 bases lining up with TRBD1. V gave up 2 bases and J gave up 8 bases; unmatched junction bases: 10. Germline V lookup: CDR1 SGHTA, CDR2 FQGTGA. The CDR3 consists of 17 residues. The CDR3 spells CASSLDPPGQGYSPLHF. CDR3 DNA: TGTGCCAGCAGCTTAGATCCACCGGGACAGGGTTATTCACCCCTCCACTTT.

This chain links TRBV7-2 with TRBJ2-7, with 7 bases aligning to TRBD1. Germline values: CDR1 SGHTA, CDR2 FQGNSA. The CDR3 is 14 residues long. With V trimmed by 3 bases and J by 3 bases, 5 bases remained unmatched. The CDR3 spells CASSLGTAFYEQYF. CDR3 nucleotides: TGTGCCAGCAGCTTGGGGACAGCCTTCTACGAGCAGTACTTC.

The V and J genes are TRBV7-6 and TRBJ2-1; 8 positions agree with TRBD2. Germline CDR1 SGHVS, CDR2 FNYEAQ. V was pared by 4 bases and J by 7 bases, with 6 bases of the junction left unmatched. The CDR3 spans 14 residues. The CDR3 DNA reads TGTGCCAGCAGCTCAGGGACTAGGGGGAATGAGCAGTTCTTC. It encodes CASSSGTRGNEQFF.

The chain has TRBV11-3 and TRBJ2-1; tentatively, D is TRBD2 (5 bases). This CDR3 comprises 14 residues. Germline V gene lookup returns CDR1 SGHNT and CDR2 YENEEA. The ends were cut back, 6 bases at V and 4 bases at J, with 13 bases in the middle. The CDR3 spells CASSPTPGYNEQFF. The CDR3 bases are TGTGCCAGCAGTCCCACCCCGGGGTACAATGAGCAGTTCTTC.

The chain employs TRBV7-2 and TRBJ2-5; tentatively, D is TRBD2 (6 bases). With 5 bases removed from V and 4 bases from J, the gap between germline ends came to 11 bases. Germline V gene data show CDR1 as SGHTA and CDR2 as FQGNSA. The CDR3 covers 13 residues. CDR3 nucleotides: TGTGCCAGCAGCAGGGACTCCTTAGAGACCCAGTACTTC. It translates to CASSRDSLETQYF.

This clone was detected only once. The chain uses TRBV10-3 and TRBJ2-7; D gene uncertain. The germline V and J ends were trimmed by 6 bases and 7 bases, with 13 bases remaining between them. In germline, CDR1 is ENHRY, CDR2 SYGVKD. The CDR3 consists of 12 residues. The CDR3: CAISPPSREQYF. The CDR3 bases are TGTGCCATCAGCCCCCCCTCGAGGGAGCAGTACTTC.